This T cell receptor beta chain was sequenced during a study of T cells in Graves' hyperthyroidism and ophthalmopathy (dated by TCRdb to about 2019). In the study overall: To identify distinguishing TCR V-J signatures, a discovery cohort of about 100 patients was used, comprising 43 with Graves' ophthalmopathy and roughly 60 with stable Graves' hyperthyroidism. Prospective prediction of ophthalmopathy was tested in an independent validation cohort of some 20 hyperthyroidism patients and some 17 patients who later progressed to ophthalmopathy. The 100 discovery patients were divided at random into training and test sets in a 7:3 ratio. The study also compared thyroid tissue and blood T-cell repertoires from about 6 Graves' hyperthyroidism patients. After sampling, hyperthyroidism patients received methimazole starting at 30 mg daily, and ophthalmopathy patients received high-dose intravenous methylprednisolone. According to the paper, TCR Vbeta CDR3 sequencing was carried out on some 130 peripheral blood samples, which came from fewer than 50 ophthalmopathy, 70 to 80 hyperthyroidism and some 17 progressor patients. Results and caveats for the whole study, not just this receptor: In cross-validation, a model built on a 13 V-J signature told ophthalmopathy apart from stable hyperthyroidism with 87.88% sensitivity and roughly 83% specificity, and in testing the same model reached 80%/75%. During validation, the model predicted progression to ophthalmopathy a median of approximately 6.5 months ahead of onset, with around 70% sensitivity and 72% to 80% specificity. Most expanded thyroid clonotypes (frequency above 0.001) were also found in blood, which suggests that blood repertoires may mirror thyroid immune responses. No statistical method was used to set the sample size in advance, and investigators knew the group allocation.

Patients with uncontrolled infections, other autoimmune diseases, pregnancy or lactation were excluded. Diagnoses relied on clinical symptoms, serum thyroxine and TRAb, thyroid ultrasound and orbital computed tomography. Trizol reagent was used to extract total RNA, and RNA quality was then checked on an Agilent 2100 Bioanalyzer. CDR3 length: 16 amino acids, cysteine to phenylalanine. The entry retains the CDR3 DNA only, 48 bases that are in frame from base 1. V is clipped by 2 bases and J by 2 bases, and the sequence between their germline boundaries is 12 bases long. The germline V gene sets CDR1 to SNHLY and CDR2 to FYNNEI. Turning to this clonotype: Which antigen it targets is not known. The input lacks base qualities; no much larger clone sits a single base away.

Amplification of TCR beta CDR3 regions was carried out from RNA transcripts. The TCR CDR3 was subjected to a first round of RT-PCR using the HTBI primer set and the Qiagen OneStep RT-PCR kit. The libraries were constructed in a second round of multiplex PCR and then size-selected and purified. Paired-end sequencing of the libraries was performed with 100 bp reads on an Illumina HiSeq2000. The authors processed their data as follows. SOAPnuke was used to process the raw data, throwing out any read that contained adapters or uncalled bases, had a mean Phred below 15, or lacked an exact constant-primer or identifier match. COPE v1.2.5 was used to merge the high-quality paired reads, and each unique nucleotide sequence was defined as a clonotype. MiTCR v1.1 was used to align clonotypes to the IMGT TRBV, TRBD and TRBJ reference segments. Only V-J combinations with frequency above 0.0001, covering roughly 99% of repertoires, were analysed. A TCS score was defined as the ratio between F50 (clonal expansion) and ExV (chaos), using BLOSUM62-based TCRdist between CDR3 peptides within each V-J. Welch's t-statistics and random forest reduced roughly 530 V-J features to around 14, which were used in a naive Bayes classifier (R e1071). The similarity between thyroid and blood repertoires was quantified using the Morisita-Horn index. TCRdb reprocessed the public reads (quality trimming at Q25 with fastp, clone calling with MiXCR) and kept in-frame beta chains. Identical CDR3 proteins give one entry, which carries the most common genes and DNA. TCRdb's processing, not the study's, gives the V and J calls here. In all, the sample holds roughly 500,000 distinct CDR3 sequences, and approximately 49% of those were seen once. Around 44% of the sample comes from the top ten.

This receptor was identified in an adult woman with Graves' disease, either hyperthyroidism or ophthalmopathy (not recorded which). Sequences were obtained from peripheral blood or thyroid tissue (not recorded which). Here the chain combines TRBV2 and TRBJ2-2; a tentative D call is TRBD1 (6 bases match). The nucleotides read TGTGCCAGCAGTGAACCCAGGGGCCGAAACACCGGGGAGCTGTTTTTT. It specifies CASSEPRGRNTGELFF.